A selection of T cell receptor beta chains follows, all from one sample in a study of blood T cell repertoires in COVID-19. Some clones are missing from TCRdb's copy, which holds only in-frame ones; the method was immunoSEQ multiplex PCR. The sample yields 250,000 or so clones, 75% to 85% seen once. The source material was peripheral blood. The origin of the receptors is a human donor in a cohort sampled during active COVID-19. The CDR3 runs from the conserved cysteine through the conserved F or W. The order of the fields is V gene, CDR3 length, CDR3 protein.

v_call: TRBV4-2
cdr3_length: 13
cdr3_aa: CASSQTSGYEQYF

v_call: TRBV24-1
cdr3_length: 16
cdr3_aa: CATSESGRGNTGELFF

v_call: TRBV7-8
cdr3_length: 14
cdr3_aa: CASSTRQAPYEQYF

v_call: TRBV15
cdr3_length: 16
cdr3_aa: CATSRGGQGSNQPQHF

v_call: TRBV11-2
cdr3_length: 15
cdr3_aa: CASSPRLGPNTEAFF

v_call: TRBV10-2
cdr3_length: 19
cdr3_aa: CASRAIGTSGYSGFNEQFF

v_call: TRBV5-1
cdr3_length: 14
cdr3_aa: CASSSGLASYEQFF

v_call: TRBV11-3
cdr3_length: 13
cdr3_aa: CASSLNIDNEQFF

v_call: TRBV18
cdr3_length: 16
cdr3_aa: CASSPIGVLGTDTQYF

v_call: TRBV18
cdr3_length: 15
cdr3_aa: CASSLGGGSENEQYF

v_call: TRBV3-1/TRBV3-2
cdr3_length: 17
cdr3_aa: CASSPTSVQVAKNIQYF

v_call: TRBV15
cdr3_length: 16
cdr3_aa: CATSREGRGDTGELFF

v_call: TRBV7-9
cdr3_length: 12
cdr3_aa: CASGQGPYEQYF

v_call: TRBV30
cdr3_length: 14
cdr3_aa: CAWDGQGAADTQYF

v_call: TRBV5-4
cdr3_length: 16
cdr3_aa: CASSSVAGGSTDTQYF

v_call: TRBV5-4
cdr3_length: 18
cdr3_aa: CASSSDPFYRESNEKLFF

v_call: TRBV5-1
cdr3_length: 15
cdr3_aa: CASSLWTGEHTEAFF

v_call: TRBV6-5
cdr3_length: 15
cdr3_aa: CASSSLAGDYNEQFF

v_call: TRBV19
cdr3_length: 14
cdr3_aa: CASSIPGMRSPLHF

v_call: TRBV25-1
cdr3_length: 14
cdr3_aa: CASSPMGRSTEAFF

v_call: TRBV18
cdr3_length: 15
cdr3_aa: CASSRDRGYGQPQHF

v_call: TRBV7-9
cdr3_length: 15
cdr3_aa: CASSLAQGAGNTIYF

v_call: TRBV3-1/TRBV3-2
cdr3_length: 17
cdr3_aa: CASSRETGSTGANVLTF

v_call: TRBV27
cdr3_length: 14
cdr3_aa: CASSLLPGGTEAFF

v_call: TRBV24-1
cdr3_length: 14
cdr3_aa: CATSGGGAMRELFF

v_call: TRBV30
cdr3_length: 15
cdr3_aa: CAWRRGVVLGDTQYF

v_call: TRBV27
cdr3_length: 13
cdr3_aa: CASRQLLYNEQFF

v_call: TRBV18
cdr3_length: 16
cdr3_aa: CASSRRTGDSNEKLFF

v_call: TRBV5-4
cdr3_length: 13
cdr3_aa: CASVGQTYNEQFF

v_call: TRBV15
cdr3_length: 16
cdr3_aa: CATSRTSGSSTDTQYF

v_call: TRBV19
cdr3_length: 14
cdr3_aa: CASSMGGESETQYF

v_call: TRBV4-1
cdr3_length: 14
cdr3_aa: CASSQDLISSEQYF

v_call: TRBV3-1/TRBV3-2
cdr3_length: 13
cdr3_aa: CASSQTGEGTQYF

v_call: TRBV20-1
cdr3_length: 15
cdr3_aa: CSASERIQGEDTQYF

v_call: TRBV6-5
cdr3_length: 12
cdr3_aa: CASSRRQGGAFF

v_call: TRBV2
cdr3_length: 15
cdr3_aa: CASSTPRTGSEKLFF

v_call: TRBV10-3
cdr3_length: 12
cdr3_aa: CAITDQGGSKFF

v_call: TRBV10-1
cdr3_length: 13
cdr3_aa: CASSDHGQGEAFF

v_call: TRBV30
cdr3_length: 14
cdr3_aa: CAWTLGGPGYEQYF

v_call: TRBV5-1
cdr3_length: 15
cdr3_aa: CASSLEGVGENEQFF

v_call: TRBV7-8
cdr3_length: 16
cdr3_aa: CASSLVLDRENSPLHF

v_call: TRBV7-3
cdr3_length: 17
cdr3_aa: CASSFTGISSGANVLTF

v_call: TRBV2
cdr3_length: 15
cdr3_aa: CASSERDRGRQPQHF

v_call: TRBV14
cdr3_length: 13
cdr3_aa: CASRRTESYEQYF

v_call: TRBV6-5
cdr3_length: 14
cdr3_aa: CASSLLLAGDTQYF

v_call: TRBV19
cdr3_length: 17
cdr3_aa: CASSSGQLSSGANVLTF

v_call: TRBV28
cdr3_length: 14
cdr3_aa: CASSLAGHPYEQYF

v_call: TRBV28
cdr3_length: 13
cdr3_aa: CASSTGNHNEQFF

v_call: TRBV4-1
cdr3_length: 19
cdr3_aa: CASSHTGAGPGGTTDTQYF

v_call: TRBV7-7
cdr3_length: 15
cdr3_aa: CASSLDSSGTDTQYF

v_call: TRBV5-6
cdr3_length: 17
cdr3_aa: CASSPGLAGLNTGELFF

v_call: TRBV7-2
cdr3_length: 15
cdr3_aa: CASSPRGGRLGEQFF

v_call: TRBV5-8
cdr3_length: 14
cdr3_aa: CASSFGTGWSSQHF

v_call: TRBV5-6
cdr3_length: 12
cdr3_aa: CASSLMMREQYF

v_call: TRBV5-1
cdr3_length: 19
cdr3_aa: CASSPRASGGADVADTQYF

v_call: TRBV7-9
cdr3_length: 13
cdr3_aa: CASSLQGPYGYTF

v_call: TRBV18
cdr3_length: 14
cdr3_aa: CASSPGGANYGYTF

v_call: TRBV5-4
cdr3_length: 14
cdr3_aa: CASSLLKGGETQYF

v_call: TRBV3-1/TRBV3-2
cdr3_length: 15
cdr3_aa: CASSQDQGAKGEAFF

v_call: TRBV11-2
cdr3_length: 14
cdr3_aa: CASSPIAANNEQFF